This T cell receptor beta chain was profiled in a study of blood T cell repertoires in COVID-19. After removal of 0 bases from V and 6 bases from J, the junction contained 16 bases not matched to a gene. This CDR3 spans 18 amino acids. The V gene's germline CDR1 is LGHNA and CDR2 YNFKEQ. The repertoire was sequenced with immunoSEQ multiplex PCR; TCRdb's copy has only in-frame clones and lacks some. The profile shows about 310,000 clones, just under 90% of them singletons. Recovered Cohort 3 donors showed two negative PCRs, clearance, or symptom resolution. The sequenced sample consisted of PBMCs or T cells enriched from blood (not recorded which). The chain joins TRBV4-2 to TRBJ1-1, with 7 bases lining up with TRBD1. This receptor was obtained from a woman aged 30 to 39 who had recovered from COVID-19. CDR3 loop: CASSQDRLRGPNDAEAFF. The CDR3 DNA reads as TGTGCCAGCAGCCAAGACCGCCTAAGGGGGCCGAATGACGCTGAAGCTTTCTTT.